This T cell receptor beta chain is from a study of T-cell reconstitution after alpha-beta-depleted transplantation in children. TCRbeta library preparation incorporated unique molecular identifiers. TCRdb redid the calling of the PCR reads with MiXCR, one entry per CDR3 protein. Of about 400,000 distinct CDR3 sequences listed, roughly 20% were seen once; the top ten hold approximately 3.9%. V shed 6 bases, J shed 3 bases, and the junction held 9 bases outside the gene matches. The CDR3 is made up of 15 amino acids. Germline V gives CDR1 DFQATT, CDR2 SNEGSKA (reference sequence). This clonotype was counted a few times.

Sequencing used PBMCs from the stem cell graft donor, obtained from the stem cell graft. The genes are TRBV20-1 and TRBJ2-3; 10 nucleotides line up with TRBD1. The receptor was isolated from a human donor who donated a stem cell graft to a child with acute myeloid leukemia. This chain's CDR3 is CSANRDRGFTDTQYF. The CDR3 DNA reads as TGCAGTGCCAACCGGGACAGGGGATTTACAGATACGCAGTATTTT.